This is a list of T cell receptor beta chains from one sample in a study of cytomegalovirus exposure and HLA in healthy donors. The table came from immunoSEQ multiplex PCR; TCRdb's copy has only in-frame clones and leaves some out. The data contain more than 150,000 clones, approximately 80% of them singletons. The sequenced sample consisted of PBMCs. The receptors were gathered from a woman aged 18-29 years in good health and CMV-seropositive. Each CDR3 is given with its conserved first and last residue. The D gene is left open where the match is weak. Only some rows state a clone size, as once, few, many or a class for expanded clones.

clone_size	d_call	v_call	j_call	cdr3_aa	cdr3_nt
NA	TRBD2	TRBV5-6	TRBJ2-3	CASSKNGGAGTDTQYF	TGTGCCAGCAGTAAAAACGGGGGGGCGGGCACAGATACGCAGTATTTT
NA	NA	TRBV7-7	TRBJ2-2	CASSLGHLNTGELFF	TGTGCTAGCAGCCTGGGACACCTGAACACCGGGGAGCTGTTTTTT
few	TRBD1	TRBV10-3	TRBJ1-1	CAISGTGGNTEAFF	TGTGCCATCAGTGGAACAGGGGGAAACACTGAAGCTTTCTTT
NA	NA	TRBV19	TRBJ2-2	CASSYPGELFF	TGTGCCAGTAGCTACCCCGGGGAGCTGTTTTTT
NA	NA	TRBV6-1	TRBJ1-2	CASRSDSYYGYTF	TGTGCCAGCAGGTCAGACAGTTACTATGGCTACACCTTC
NA	NA	TRBV7-9	TRBJ1-4	CASSPRGSGTNEKLFF	TGTGCCAGCAGCCCACGGGGGAGTGGTACTAATGAAAAACTGTTTTTT
NA	NA	TRBV28	TRBJ2-1	CASSFTNLGASVANEQFF	TGTGCCAGCAGTTTCACCAACCTAGGGGCTAGCGTTGCCAATGAGCAGTTCTTC
NA	TRBD1	TRBV4-1	TRBJ1-5	CASSQVAGGVGNQPQHF	TGCGCCAGCAGCCAAGTTGCAGGGGGCGTTGGCAATCAGCCCCAGCATTTT
NA	TRBD1	TRBV28	TRBJ2-7	CASSLSGGAGEQYF	TGTGCCAGCAGTTTATCAGGGGGCGCGGGGGAGCAGTACTTC
NA	TRBD1	TRBV13	TRBJ1-5	CASSLGRGHFNQPQHF	TGTGCCAGCAGCTTAGGCAGGGGGCACTTCAATCAGCCCCAGCATTTT
once	NA	TRBV19	TRBJ1-2	CASISGYTF	TGTGCCAGTATATCTGGCTACACCTTC
NA	NA	TRBV15	TRBJ1-5	CATSSYRADQPQHF	TGTGCCACCAGCAGTTACAGGGCGGATCAGCCCCAGCATTTT
NA	NA	TRBV7-9	TRBJ1-4	CASSSQVGSGEKLFF	TGTGCCAGCAGCTCCCAGGTCGGCTCAGGGGAAAAACTGTTTTTT